Presented here are 27 T cell receptor beta chains from one specimen sequenced in a study of prognosis after radiotherapy for stage I lung cancer. Two-round multiplex PCR, the amplification method, yielded TCR beta CDR3 from genomic DNA. First-round PCR amplification was performed with primers specific to each TRBV and TRBJ gene. Using its own MiXCR run on the multiplex PCR reads, TCRdb lists one record per CDR3 protein. Of 15,000 or so distinct CDR3 sequences listed, roughly two fifths are singletons. The input for sequencing was PBMCs, taken before or after stereotactic body radiation therapy (not recorded which). All receptors come from a donor of 50 years or more with non-small cell lung cancer.

Worth noting for this clonotype: A read error is the likely source, as a far larger clone sits one nucleotide away. This sequence joins TRBV7-6 and TRBJ2-5; 9 bases fit TRBD2. The tail of the sequence fits TRBJ2-1 better, so the J call may be wrong. The CDR3 spans 15 residues. Germline CDR1 reads SGHVS; CDR2 reads FNYEAQ. The DNA for the CDR3 is TGTGCCAGCAGCTTAATAGCGGGAGTCATGTATGAGCAGTTCTTC. It translates to CASSLIAGVMYEQFF.

This clonotype is classed as medium-sized. The V call is TRBV6-1, the J call TRBJ2-7, with D maybe TRBD2 (6 bases). The germline V gene encodes CDR1 MNHNS and CDR2 SASEGT. The CDR3 runs 13 residues. The V gene lost 8 bases and the J gene lost 2 bases, with 13 bases spanning the gap. The CDR3 nucleotides read TGTGCCAGCTCCAGGGACTTCGCCTACGAGCAGTACTTC. It is translated as CASSRDFAYEQYF.

This clonotype has a single count. J is TRBJ2-1 and V is TRBV12-3 or TRBV12-4; TRBD2 aligns across 12 bases. The CDR3 has 16 residues. V dropped 5 bases and J dropped 4; count of bases not matched to a gene: 6. CDR3 loop: CASSPAGTSGYNEQFF. The CDR3 DNA follows: TGTGCCAGCAGTCCTGCCGGGACTAGCGGGTACAATGAGCAGTTCTTC.

This clonotype was observed at least ten times. The CDR3 loop reads CASSLRGTGSADTQYF. Here the CDR3 DNA reads TGTGCCAGCAGCTTGAGGGGGACAGGGTCCGCAGATACGCAGTATTTT. The chain links TRBV5-6 to TRBJ2-3; 9 bases agree with TRBD1. The junction had 7 bases not matched to a gene; V was cut back by 1 base and J by 4 bases. The CDR3 consists of 16 residues. CDR1 is SGHDT, CDR2 YYEEEE, per germline. Full variable domain (remainder filled in from reference TRBV5-6 and TRBJ2-3): DAGVTQSPTHLIKTRGQQVTLRCSPKSGHDTVSWYQQALGQGPQFIFQYYEEEERQRGNFPDRFSGHQFPNYSSELNVNALLLGDSALYLCASSLRGTGSADTQYFGPGTRLTVL.

There are a few counts of this clonotype. The chain is built from TRBV5-1 and TRBJ2-1; 7 positions match TRBD1. After removal of 4 bases from V and 8 bases from J, the junction contained 12 bases not matched to a gene. The germline V gene has CDR1 SGHRS and CDR2 YFSETQ. CDR3 length equals 15 residues. The CDR3 sequence is CASSRTGDDDDEQFF. The CDR3 DNA follows: TGCGCCAGCAGCAGGACAGGAGATGATGACGATGAGCAGTTCTTC. The full variable domain, rest sourced from reference TRBV5-1 and TRBJ2-1, is KAGVTQTPRYLIKTRGQQVTLSCSPISGHRSVSWYQQTPGQGLQFLFEYFSETQRNKGNFPGRFSGRQFSNSRSEMNVSTLELGDSALYLCASSRTGDDDDEQFFGPGTRLTVL.

This clonotype was seen at least ten times. V usage is TRBV5-5 and J usage is TRBJ1-6, with 9 bases matching TRBD1. Germline lookup yields CDR1 SGHKS and CDR2 YYEKEE (reference sequence). This CDR3 comprises 15 residues. V gave up 0 bases and J gave up 11 bases; unmatched junction bases: 6. The CDR3 here is CASSLEQGALPPLHF. In nucleotides, the CDR3 is TGTGCCAGCAGCTTGGAACAGGGGGCACTTCCACCCCTCCACTTT.

This clonotype was seen repeatedly, ten times or more. The chain links TRBV2 to TRBJ1-3, with 10 bases identical to TRBD1. V shed 6 bases and J 6 bases; nucleotides not matched to a gene: 8. This CDR3 has 15 amino acids. Germline V gene lookup returns CDR1 SNHLY and CDR2 FYNNEI. The CDR3 region has the DNA TGTGCCAGCAGGTCTCGGGGACAGGGGTTAAACACCATATATTTT. Translation gives CASRSRGQGLNTIYF.

The chain couples TRBV6-1 to TRBJ1-5; D not certain. V gave up 8 bases and J gave up 5 bases, with 13 bases separating them. This CDR3 has 13 residues. Germline V CDR1 and CDR2: MNHNS, SASEGT. The CDR3 spells CASHPMWYQPQHF. The CDR3 DNA is TGTGCCAGCCATCCAATGTGGTATCAGCCCCAGCATTTT.

By sample fraction, this clonotype is medium-sized. The chain has TRBV6-1 and TRBJ2-1; the match to TRBD2 covers 13 bases. Germline V lookup: CDR1 MNHNS, CDR2 SASEGT. V lost 6 bases to trimming and J lost 7 bases; unmatched junction nucleotides: 3. This CDR3 has 14 residues. DNA of the CDR3: TGTGCCAGCAGACTAGCGGGAGGGGATAATGAGCAGTTCTTC. This encodes CASRLAGGDNEQFF.

This clonotype is medium-sized (0.01 to 0.1%). This chain uses TRBV6-1 with TRBJ2-1, with 11 bases identical to TRBD1. V trimming: 6 bases; J trimming: 8 bases; junction bases outside the gene matches: 6. Germline V CDR1 and CDR2: MNHNS, SASEGT. The CDR3 is made up of 14 amino acids. CDR3 loop: CASSWTGGKDEQFF. The CDR3 DNA reads as TGTGCCAGCAGCTGGACAGGGGGCAAAGATGAGCAGTTCTTC.

This clonotype rates as medium-sized (0.01 to 0.1%). This chain links TRBV6-1 with TRBJ2-1; 8 bases map to TRBD2. The germline V gene encodes CDR1 MNHNS and CDR2 SASEGT. The V and J ends lost 7 bases and 1 base, in that order; junction bases with no gene match: 3. This CDR3 spans 14 amino acids. The CDR3 nucleotides are TGTGCCAGCACAGCGGGGGCTTCCTACAATGAGCAGTTCTTC. Amino acids: CASTAGASYNEQFF.

J is TRBJ2-5 and V is TRBV19, with a tentative D call TRBD2 (5 bases). The V end lost 6 bases, the J end lost 3 bases, and 17 bases lay between the germline ends. The CDR3 is 15 amino acids. CDR1 and CDR2 (germline): LNHDA, SQIVND (reference sequence). CDR3 nucleotide sequence: TGTGCCAGTAGCTTCTCCGGAGGTGGGGAAGAGACCCAGTACTTC. It codes for CASSFSGGGEETQYF.

As regards this clonotype: The germline gene is not matched at one end of the junction; a read error may be the cause. The chain recombines TRBV28 with TRBJ1-2, with 9 bases lining up with TRBD1. This CDR3 has 15 residues. Looked up from germline, CDR1 is MDHEN and CDR2 is SYDVKM. In nucleotides, the CDR3 is TGTGCCAGCAGTACAGCGGGACAGGGACACTATGGCTACACTTTC. It yields the protein CASSTAGQGHYGYTF.

Concerning this clonotype: A far bigger clonotype differs at one base, so this is likely a read error. The genes are TRBV6-2 or TRBV6-3 and TRBJ2-2; D gene unclear. This CDR3 is built from 14 residues. From germline, CDR1 is MNHEY and CDR2 SVGEGT. V was trimmed by 6 bases and J by 3 bases, leaving 11 bases between them. In DNA form, the CDR3 reads TGTGCCAGCAGCCCGACACGGGACACCGGGGAGCTGTTTTTT. It yields the protein CASSPTRDTGELFF.

This clonotype was counted ten times or more. This sequence joins TRBV20-1 and TRBJ1-2, with a weak D call TRBD1 (6 bases). The V gene's germline CDR1 is DFQATT and CDR2 SNEGSKA (reference sequence). This CDR3 has 13 residues. With 3 bases removed from V and 0 bases from J, the gap between germline ends came to 8 bases. The CDR3 protein is CSASRDTNYGYTF. The CDR3 region has the DNA TGCAGTGCTAGCCGGGACACTAACTATGGCTACACCTTC.

This sequence joins TRBV2 and TRBJ2-4; D remains ambiguous. Germline CDR1 is SNHLY and CDR2 is FYNNEI. Trimming cost V 7 bases and J 0 bases, with 16 bases left between them. This CDR3 contains 16 residues. This CDR3 is CASTPPQILAKNIQYF. CDR3 sequence (DNA): TGTGCCAGCACCCCACCACAGATACTAGCCAAAAACATTCAGTACTTC.

The V and J genes are TRBV7-9 and TRBJ2-2; TRBD2 aligns across 11 bases. J lost 0 bases, V lost 6 bases, and 3 bases had no gene match. Germline V gives CDR1 SEHNR, CDR2 FQNEAQ (reference sequence). The CDR3 is made up of 16 amino acids. The CDR3 spells CASSSSGRTNTGELFF. CDR3 DNA: TGTGCCAGCAGTTCTAGCGGGAGGACGAACACCGGGGAGCTGTTTTTT.

This clonotype was counted ten times or more. The rearrangement uses TRBV6-2 or TRBV6-3 and TRBJ1-4, with 7 bases that match TRBD1. The germline V gene has CDR1 MNHEY and CDR2 SVGEGT. V shed 8 bases and J 11 bases; nucleotides not matched to a gene: 8. The CDR3 runs 12 residues. The CDR3 sequence: CASSDQGGKLFF. CDR3 nucleotides: TGTGCCAGCTCTGATCAGGGGGGGAAACTGTTTTTT.

Turning to this clonotype: With only one base between it and a far larger clone, this is likely a read error. V gene TRBV6-8 combines with J gene TRBJ2-7; D is unresolved. The CDR3 totals 11 residues. CDR1 is MNHGY, CDR2 SAAAGT, per germline. CDR3 sequence reads: CASSYGYEHYF. The CDR3 nucleotides are TGTGCCAGCAGTTACGGATACGAGCATTACTTC.

The chain links TRBV7-9 to TRBJ2-4, with D unclear. The length of the CDR3 is 13 residues. CDR1 is SEHNR, CDR2 FQNEAQ, per germline (reference sequence). V was clipped by 7 bases and J by 3 bases, with 10 bases between them. The CDR3 sequence: CASIRAGKNIQYF. CDR3 nucleotide sequence: TGTGCCAGCATAAGGGCAGGCAAAAACATTCAGTACTTC.

This clonotype is categorized as medium-sized. The V and J genes are TRBV6-1 and TRBJ2-7, with D unresolved. Germline V gives CDR1 MNHNS, CDR2 SASEGT. Trimming took off 7 bases at V and 4 bases at J, with 11 bases between the two ends. This CDR3 spans 12 amino acids. CDR3 sequence reads: CASTSQLYEQYF. In DNA form, the CDR3 reads TGTGCCAGCACGAGCCAGCTGTACGAGCAGTACTTC.

About this clonotype itself: This sequence is one base from a far larger clone and is likely a read error. The chain employs TRBV6-1 and TRBJ2-7; 9 nucleotides match TRBD2. V shed 7 bases, J shed 5 bases, and the junction held 18 bases outside the gene matches. CDR3 size: 17 residues. Germline lookup yields CDR1 MNHNS and CDR2 SASEGT. This CDR3 reads CASIYTQRGVPGDEQYF. The CDR3 nucleotides read TGTGCCAGCATTTACACCCAGCGGGGGGTTCCCGGGGACGAGCAGTACTTC.

This clonotype has at least ten counts. The chain couples TRBV20-1 to TRBJ2-3; D is ambiguous. The V and J ends lost 0 bases and 0 bases respectively, with 7 bases between them. The CDR3 sequence is 14 residues long. Germline V gives CDR1 DFQATT, CDR2 SNEGSKA (reference sequence). CDR3 sequence reads: CSAREGTSTDTQYF. Here the CDR3 DNA reads TGCAGTGCTAGAGAGGGAACTAGCACAGATACGCAGTATTTT.

A note on this clonotype: This could be a read error, since a much larger clone is one nucleotide away. The gene calls are TRBV14 and TRBJ2-7; no reliable D call. Trimming took 3 bases from V and 2 from J, leaving 17 bases between them. CDR3 length: 16 residues. CDR1 and CDR2 from the germline V gene are SGHDN and FVKESK. The CDR3 DNA sequence: TGTGCCAGCAGCCAGCTCCCCGAAGGCGCGACCTACGAGCAGTACTTC. The encoded protein is CASSQLPEGATYEQYF. The whole variable domain, remainder taken from reference TRBV14 and TRBJ2-7, is EAGVTQFPSHSVIEKGQTVTLRCDPISGHDNLYWYRRVMGKEIKFLLHFVKESKQDESGMPNNRFLAERTGGTYSTLKVQPAELEDSGVYFCASSQLPEGATYEQYFGPGTRLTVT.

Concerning this clonotype itself: Given a much more abundant clone one base away, this may be a read error. The chain couples TRBV20-1 to TRBJ2-1, with 7 bases identical to TRBD2. Germline CDR1 and CDR2: DFQATT and SNEGSKA (reference sequence). V shed 8 bases, J shed 15 bases, and the junction held 19 bases outside the gene matches. This CDR3 is 13 amino acids long. DNA of the CDR3: TGCAGTCCCAGAGATGCTGGCGGGAGTGGCGGGTTCTTC. The encoded protein is CSPRDAGGSGGFF.

By share, this clonotype counts as medium-sized (0.01 to 0.1%). The rearrangement links TRBV20-1 to TRBJ2-1, with 12 nucleotides matching TRBD2. Germline CDR1 reads DFQATT; CDR2 reads SNEGSKA (reference sequence). The CDR3 covers 18 residues. Trimming removed 0 bases from V and 5 bases from J; junction bases left unmatched: 11. The CDR3: CSARDSAGLAGINNEQFF. The CDR3 nucleotides are TGCAGTGCTAGAGATAGTGCCGGACTAGCGGGGATAAACAATGAGCAGTTCTTC.

The rearrangement links TRBV6-2 or TRBV6-3 to TRBJ1-2; a possible D gene is TRBD1 (6 bases). Germline lookup yields CDR1 MNHEY and CDR2 SVGEGT. This CDR3 has 14 amino acids. Trimming removed 10 bases from V and 7 bases from J, with 22 bases in between. CDR3: CAIRVGQGWGGYTF. CDR3 nucleotide sequence: TGTGCCATCAGAGTAGGTCAGGGGTGGGGTGGCTACACCTTC.